These 26 T cell receptor beta chains came from one sample sequenced in a study of blood T cell repertoires in COVID-19. Produced via immunoSEQ multiplex PCR; TCRdb's table is partial and in-frame only. The table shows 250,000 to 300,000 clones, with 85% to 90% occurring only once. Specimen: peripheral blood. The receptors come from a woman in her thirties with COVID-19, enrolled during active disease.

This sequence joins TRBV7-8 and TRBJ2-3; TRBD1 might be the D (5 bases). The CDR3 totals 19 residues. V was cut by 0 bases and J by 3 bases, with 22 bases left in between. Germline CDR1 reads SGHVS; CDR2 reads FQNEAQ. Here the CDR3 reads CASSLAPPGLTFGTDTQYF. CDR3 sequence (DNA): TGTGCCAGCAGCTTAGCGCCGCCAGGGCTTACGTTTGGGACAGATACGCAGTATTTT. Using reference TRBV7-8 and TRBJ2-3 for the parts outside the CDR3, the full variable domain is GAGVSQSPRYKVAKRGQDVALRCDPISGHVSLFWYQQALGQGPEFLTYFQNEAQLDKSGLPSDRFFAERPEGSVSTLKIQRTQQEDSAVYLCASSLAPPGLTFGTDTQYFGPGTRLTVL.

This rearrangement joins TRBV5-5 to TRBJ2-2; D gene uncertain. Germline assignment: CDR1 SGHKS and CDR2 YYEKEE (reference sequence). The length of the CDR3 is 15 residues. V was clipped by 2 bases and J by 0 bases, with 8 bases between them. The CDR3 DNA sequence: TGTGCCAGCAGCTTCATTTGGCCGAACACCGGGGAGCTGTTTTTT. This gives the protein CASSFIWPNTGELFF.

V and J are TRBV29-1 and TRBJ1-1; 7 bases align to TRBD1. Losses at the gene ends were 6 bases for V and 5 bases for J; bases not matched to a gene: 3. This CDR3 spans 11 amino acids. The germline CDR1 and CDR2 sequences are SQVTM and ANQGSEA. The CDR3 region has the DNA TGCAGCGTAACAGGGGTTACTGAAGCTTTCTTT. This codes for CSVTGVTEAFF.

The J gene is TRBJ1-1, the V gene TRBV6-5; possibly TRBD1 for D (6 bases). Trimming took off 6 bases at V and 5 bases at J, with 13 bases between the two ends. Germline assignment: CDR1 MNHEY and CDR2 SVGAGI. The CDR3 length is 13 residues. In DNA, the CDR3 is TGTGCCAGCAGGCCCAAGGGGGGGACTGAAGCTTTCTTT. This gives the protein CASRPKGGTEAFF.

This clone appeared once. V and J are TRBV7-9 and TRBJ2-7; D is uncertain. Germline V gene sequence: CDR1 SEHNR, CDR2 FQNEAQ (reference sequence). The CDR3 totals 13 residues. V was shortened by 5 bases and J by 2 bases, with 10 bases between the two germline ends. The DNA of the CDR3 is TGTGCCAGCAGCGCCACAGCTACCTACGAGCAGTACTTC. This translates into CASSATATYEQYF. Together with reference TRBV7-9 and TRBJ2-7, the CDR3 gives the full variable domain: DTGVSQNPRHKITKRGQNVTFRCDPISEHNRLYWYRQTLGQGPEFLTYFQNEAQLEKSRLLSDRFSAERPKGSFSTLEIQRTEQGDSAMYLCASSATATYEQYFGPGTRLTVT.

This clone has just one count. The V and J genes are TRBV5-1 and TRBJ2-7; 7 bases are shared with TRBD2. This CDR3 region has 14 residues. Losses at the gene ends were 0 bases for V and 5 bases for J; bases not matched to a gene: 5. Per the germline V gene, CDR1 is SGHRS and CDR2 is YFSETQ. The chain's CDR3 is CASSLAGGSDEQYF. The CDR3 nucleotides read TGCGCCAGCAGCTTGGCCGGGGGGTCCGACGAGCAGTACTTC.

CDR3 sequence: CASRDRVSTYEQYF. DNA for the CDR3: TGTGCCAGCAGAGACAGGGTGTCCACCTACGAGCAGTACTTC. The chain has TRBV27 and TRBJ2-7, with TRBD1 identical over 7 bases. V was clipped by 6 bases and J by 2 bases; unmatched bases: 7. Germline V gene data show CDR1 as MNHEY and CDR2 as SMNVEV (reference sequence). The CDR3 consists of 14 residues.

The chain links TRBV5-5 to TRBJ2-7, with D perhaps matching TRBD1 (5 bases). The V and J ends lost 0 bases and 4 bases respectively, with 14 bases between them. This CDR3 has 15 amino acids. Germline V lookup: CDR1 SGHKS, CDR2 YYEKEE (reference sequence). The chain's CDR3 is CASSLALQELYEQYF. The CDR3 region has the DNA TGTGCCAGCAGCTTGGCCCTACAGGAATTATACGAGCAGTACTTC.

Note on this clone: Compared with germline, one end of the junction differs, possibly owing to a read error. V usage is TRBV27 and J usage is TRBJ2-1; 9 bases match TRBD2. CDR1 MNHEY and CDR2 SMNVEV come from the germline V gene (reference sequence). CDR3 length: 15 residues. The CDR3, as DNA: TGTGCCAGCAGTCTATCTAGCGGGGTATACAATGAGCAGTTCTTC. This sequence encodes CASSLSSGVYNEQFF.

The rearrangement joins TRBV3-1 (or the pseudogene TRBV3-2) to TRBJ1-1; D perhaps matches TRBD1 (5 bases). Per germline, CDR1 LGHDT and CDR2 YNNKEL (reference sequence). The CDR3 extends over 16 amino acids. The ends were cut back, 0 bases at V and 3 bases at J, with 14 bases in the middle. The CDR3, as DNA: TGTGCCAGCAGCCAAGACGCAGGGATAGGGGACACTGAAGCTTTCTTT. Translated, it gives CASSQDAGIGDTEAFF.

The chain is built from TRBV5-6 and TRBJ2-5, with a possible D match to TRBD1 (5 bases). The V gene's germline CDR1 is SGHDT and CDR2 YYEEEE. Trimming shortened V by 3 bases and J by 4 bases, and 19 bases separated the two germline ends. This CDR3 spans 16 amino acids. For the CDR3, the DNA is TGTGCCAGCAGCTCAGCTTGGGGCCGGTTAGGAGAGACCCAGTACTTC. This translates into CASSSAWGRLGETQYF.

The rearrangement uses TRBV13 and TRBJ2-3; 8 bases map to TRBD1. Germline CDR1 reads PRHDT; CDR2 reads FYEKMQ (reference sequence). With 5 bases clipped from V and 2 bases from J, the junction kept 6 bases outside the gene matches. This CDR3 comprises 15 residues. CDR3 amino acids: CASSRAGGSTDTQYF. CDR3 in DNA: TGTGCCAGCAGCAGGGCAGGGGGCTCCACAGATACGCAGTATTTT.

This clone has a single count. The V call is TRBV19, the J call TRBJ1-5; D ambiguous. Germline CDR1 LNHDA, CDR2 SQIVND (reference sequence). V lost 10 bases, J lost 6 bases, and 19 bases lay in between. The CDR3 extends over 14 amino acids. CDR3: CATTWTGKTQPQHF. The CDR3 DNA reads TGTGCCACTACGTGGACGGGAAAAACTCAGCCCCAGCATTTT.

The CDR3 loop reads CASSNSRGQDGELFF. DNA for the CDR3: TGTGCCAGCAGCAATAGCAGGGGGCAGGACGGGGAGCTGTTTTTT. The chain recombines TRBV21-1 with TRBJ2-2; the table assigns TRBD1, which was not confirmed against the DNA. TRBV21-1 is a recognized pseudogene. This CDR3 is built from 15 residues.

The chain uses TRBV2 and TRBJ1-2, with 7 bases lining up with TRBD1. With V trimmed by 6 bases and J by 3 bases, 7 bases remained unmatched. Germline V CDR1 and CDR2: SNHLY, FYNNEI. The CDR3 totals 14 residues. The CDR3 loop reads CASRAGQVDYGYTF. DNA for the CDR3: TGTGCCAGCAGAGCTGGACAGGTCGACTATGGCTACACCTTC.

The V gene is TRBV6-5, the J gene TRBJ1-1, with TRBD1 identical over 8 bases. The V gene's germline CDR1 is MNHEY and CDR2 SVGAGI. There are 15 residues in the CDR3. After removal of 7 bases from V and 4 bases from J, the junction contained 11 bases not matched to a gene. CDR3 loop: CASIVAGGVVTEAFF. CDR3 DNA: TGTGCCAGCATTGTCGCAGGGGGCGTCGTCACTGAAGCTTTCTTT.

The V gene is TRBV28, the J gene TRBJ2-3; D unclear. CDR3 length: 13 amino acids. In germline, CDR1 is MDHEN, CDR2 SYDVKM. V shed 6 bases and J shed 1 base, with 8 bases lying between them. The CDR3 is CASSGQGTDTQYF. The CDR3 coding sequence is TGTGCCAGCAGCGGTCAGGGCACAGATACGCAGTATTTT.

The rearrangement uses TRBV5-1 and TRBJ2-1; D not resolved. Germline assignment: CDR1 SGHRS and CDR2 YFSETQ. This CDR3 comprises 14 residues. V lost 0 bases to trimming and J lost 3 bases, with 7 bases between them. The CDR3 loop is CASSLDYSYNEQFF. The CDR3 coding sequence is TGCGCCAGCAGCTTGGACTATAGCTACAATGAGCAGTTCTTC.

The gene calls are TRBV10-1 and TRBJ2-3; 9 bases are a match to TRBD1. Trimming took 8 bases from V and 2 from J; bases not matched to a gene: 14. Germline CDR1 WNHNN, CDR2 SYGVQD (reference sequence). The CDR3 extends over 17 amino acids. This CDR3 is CASGTGGRTTYTDTQYF. The CDR3 nucleotides are TGCGCCAGCGGAACAGGGGGCCGAACGACTTACACAGATACGCAGTATTTT.

The chain employs TRBV4-1 and TRBJ2-7, with 9 nucleotides matching TRBD1. Trimming cost V 4 bases and J 5 bases; bases outside gene matches: 18. Germline V gene lookup returns CDR1 MGHRA and CDR2 YSYEKL. The length of the CDR3 is 18 residues. CDR3 loop: CASSPVLVYRGREHEQYF. The CDR3 DNA is TGCGCCAGCAGCCCCGTCCTTGTTTACAGGGGGCGAGAGCACGAGCAGTACTTC.

V usage is TRBV18 and J usage is TRBJ1-6, with 12 bases identical to TRBD1. The CDR3 spans 16 residues. From germline, CDR1 is KGHSH and CDR2 LQKENI. J lost 9 bases, V lost 3 bases, and 6 bases had no gene match. The CDR3 protein is CASSPRPGQGASPLHF. The CDR3 DNA sequence: TGTGCCAGCTCACCGCGTCCGGGACAGGGGGCTTCACCCCTCCACTTT.

V and J are TRBV5-5 and TRBJ1-2; D gene ambiguous. In germline, CDR1 is SGHKS, CDR2 YYEKEE (reference sequence). The CDR3 loop spans 13 amino acids. Trimming removed 1 base at V and 4 bases at J, with 8 bases between. The CDR3 loop is CASSLNTVYGYTF. CDR3 nucleotides: TGTGCCAGCAGCTTGAATACAGTCTATGGCTACACCTTC.

In DNA, the CDR3 is TGTGCCAGCTCACCACCGAGGGGGTACTACGAGCAGTACTTC. It codes for CASSPPRGYYEQYF. The chain has TRBV18 and TRBJ2-7; a weak D match, TRBD1 (6 bases). CDR1 KGHSH and CDR2 LQKENI come from the germline V gene. The CDR3 covers 14 residues. The V end was cut by 0 bases, the J end by 3 bases, with 9 bases between.

This chain links TRBV5-1 with TRBJ2-5; TRBD2 matches 12 bases. The CDR3 length is 16 residues. Germline V gene data show CDR1 as SGHRS and CDR2 as YFSETQ. V trimming: 3 bases; J trimming: 4 bases; junction bases outside the gene matches: 7. The DNA for the CDR3 is TGCGCCAGCAGCTACGCTAGCGGGGGGGCCGGAGAGACCCAGTACTTC. Translating gives CASSYASGGAGETQYF.

This clone appeared once. One junction end does not reproduce the germline sequence, and a read error may be involved. V is TRBV7-9 and J is TRBJ1-1; TRBD1 matches at 9 bases. The length of the CDR3 is 13 residues. Germline V gives CDR1 SEHNR, CDR2 FQNEAQ (reference sequence). Here the CDR3 reads CASSLALGQGAFF. CDR3 DNA sequence: TGTGCCAGCAGCCTAGCATTGGGACAGGGAGCTTTCTTT.

The chain combines TRBV5-4 with TRBJ2-5; 11 nucleotides line up with TRBD2. With V trimmed by 5 bases and J by 0 bases, 3 bases remained unmatched. CDR1 and CDR2 (germline): SGHNT, YYREEE (reference sequence). This CDR3 spans 15 amino acids. Here the CDR3 reads CASRIAGGNQETQYF. CDR3 DNA sequence: TGTGCCAGCAGAATAGCGGGGGGGAACCAAGAGACCCAGTACTTC.